This T cell receptor (beta chain) originates from a study of response to subunit inactivated influenza vaccine. Whole-study results and caveats: Each seasonal influenza vaccination recruits few new T cells, the authors suggested.

TCRdb fed the RT-PCR reads into MiXCR, producing one record per CDR3 protein. This table holds about 500,000 distinct CDR3 sequences, roughly 7.6% found once. The CDR3 runs 17 residues. The ends lost 4 bases at V and 0 bases at J; junction bases unmatched: 9. Germline V CDR1 and CDR2: ENHRY, SYGVKD. This clonotype has just a few counts. What it binds is not known. V and J are TRBV10-3 and TRBJ1-3, with 7 nucleotides matching TRBD1. The sample was PBMCs from blood, taken around 25 months after vaccination. This clonotype was obtained from a man aged 50 to 69 who received an inactivated influenza vaccine. CDR3 DNA sequence: TGTGCCATCAGTGGACAGGGTTTAAGGCACTCTGGAAACACCATATATTTT. Translated: CAISGQGLRHSGNTIYF.